This T cell receptor beta chain was profiled in a study of cytomegalovirus exposure and HLA in healthy donors. The germline CDR1 and CDR2 sequences are SNHLY and FYNNEI. The CDR3 runs to 14 residues. The V and J ends lost 7 bases and 6 bases, in that order; junction bases with no gene match: 8. With 60 Vbeta and 13 Jbeta primers, the PCR was carried out. Using immunoSEQ multiplex PCR, the repertoire was profiled, and TCRdb retains in-frame clones only, with some absent. The sample lists approximately 100,000 clones, approximately 86% seen once, with roughly 8.3% in the top ten. The gene calls are TRBV2 and TRBJ2-1, with 8 nucleotides matching TRBD1. Sequenced sample: PBMCs. This sequence was found in a man aged 25-45 years in good health and CMV-seropositive. The CDR3: CASKGQGASNEQFF. The DNA of the CDR3 is TGTGCCAGCAAAGGACAGGGTGCGTCCAATGAGCAGTTCTTC.